Below, 2 T cell receptor beta chains from the same sample are listed, as sequenced in a study of blood T cell repertoires in COVID-19. Assay: immunoSEQ multiplex PCR; the TCRdb copy retains only in-frame clones and omits some. The sample lists some 250,000 clones, around 87% occurring once. The sequenced sample was peripheral blood. The receptors come from a woman under 40 who had recovered from COVID-19.

The V call is TRBV18, the J call TRBJ1-6, with TRBD1 as a possible D gene (6 bases). This CDR3 region has 19 residues. The germline V and J ends were trimmed by 3 bases and 10 bases, with 28 bases remaining between them. The germline V gene encodes CDR1 KGHSH and CDR2 LQKENI. CDR3 protein: CASSPLSTGSQGSESPLHF. The DNA for the CDR3 is TGTGCCAGCTCACCTTTGAGTACCGGGTCACAGGGATCTGAGTCACCCCTCCACTTT.

The chain uses TRBV5-1 and TRBJ2-3; D may be TRBD2 (5 bases). Germline V CDR1 and CDR2: SGHRS, YFSETQ. The CDR3 contains 15 residues. Trimming pared 0 bases from V and 0 bases from J, leaving 8 bases between. This chain's CDR3 is CASSLGGGSTDTQYF. CDR3 nucleotides: TGCGCCAGCAGCTTGGGAGGAGGCAGCACAGATACGCAGTATTTT.